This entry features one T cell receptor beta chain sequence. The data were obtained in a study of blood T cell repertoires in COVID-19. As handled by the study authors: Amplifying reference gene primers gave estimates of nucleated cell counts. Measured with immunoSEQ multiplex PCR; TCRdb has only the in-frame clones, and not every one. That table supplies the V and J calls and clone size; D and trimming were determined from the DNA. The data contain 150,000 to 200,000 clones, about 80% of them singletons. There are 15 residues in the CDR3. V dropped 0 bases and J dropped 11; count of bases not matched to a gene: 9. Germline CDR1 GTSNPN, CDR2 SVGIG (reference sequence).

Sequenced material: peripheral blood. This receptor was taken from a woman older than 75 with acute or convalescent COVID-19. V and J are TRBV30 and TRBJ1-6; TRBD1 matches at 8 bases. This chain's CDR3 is CAWSVQGALGAPLHF. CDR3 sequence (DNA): TGTGCCTGGAGTGTCCAGGGGGCCCTTGGGGCACCCCTCCACTTT.